This T cell receptor (beta chain) was sequenced in a study of CD8+ T cells in alopecia areata. The study, taken as a whole, reports: Researchers report lesional scalp, most notably alopecia totalis/universalis, outstripped normal scalp in clonality.

Sorting of pooled cutaneous lymph node cells used CD4, CD8alpha, NKG2D, NKG2ACE and other markers. Germline V gene data show CDR1 as LGHNA and CDR2 as YNLKQL (reference sequence). V was clipped by 0 bases and J by 3 bases; unmatched bases: 4. This CDR3 has 16 amino acids. Points on this clone: Its antigen is unknown. Gene names and germline match the mouse. Sequencing ends 4 residues short of the CDR3 end; the germline J gene provides the rest.

RNA, once extracted, was reverse transcribed into cDNA for use as the sequencing template. The data were produced by immunoSEQ multiplex PCR, yet TCRdb's version contains in-frame clones alone and is incomplete. The data list around 290,000 clones, none observed once; about 1.2% falls to the top ten. The genes are TRBV5 and TRBJ1-2, with 10 bases aligning to TRBD1. This clonotype was obtained from a C3H/HeJ mouse with alopecia areata. For this strain, the MHC haplotype corresponds to H2-k. Input material: CD4+ T cells sorted from a lymph node. CDR3 protein: CASSQDLGQGYSDYTF. Incomplete CDR3 DNA: TGTGCCAGCAGCCAAGATTTGGGACAGGGGTACTCC.